The text below deals with one TCR beta chain. Its specificity is not known. This sample was taken from a study of cytomegalovirus exposure and HLA in healthy donors. The CDR3 length is 14 residues. J was trimmed by 6 bases and V by 5 bases; bases with no gene match: 8. Germline V lookup: CDR1 SEHNR, CDR2 FQNEAQ (reference sequence). Findings of the study overall: Many donors carried some public TCRs, although rarity characterized most TCR sequences. The study labeled 150 to 200 TCR beta chains cytomegalovirus-associated. In vitro assays verified that a few CMV-associated chains recognized CMV antigens specifically.

The donors were part of the validation cohort, which consisted of some 120 subjects and was separate from the first cohort of under 850 subjects. Produced via immunoSEQ multiplex PCR; TCRdb's table is partial and in-frame only. The sample holds 130,000 to 150,000 clones; 80% to 90% are singletons and the top ten take about 6.6%. The sample comprised PBMCs. This clonotype was obtained from a woman in her twenties or thirties in good health and CMV-seropositive. The chain couples TRBV7-9 to TRBJ1-2; TRBD1 matches 8 bases. As DNA, the CDR3 is TGTGCCAGCAGCACGGAACAGGGGGTTAATGGCTACACCTTC. Its translation: CASSTEQGVNGYTF.